These 13 T cell receptor beta chains originate from one sample sequenced in a study of regulatory T cells in long-lasting Graves disease. The time point was: newly diagnosed GD, antithyroid drugs for less than 3 months. Extracted PBMC RNA gave rise to the TCR library. In building TCR beta libraries, iRepertoire HTBI primers were used together with Arm-PCR of CDR3 regions. One entry per CDR3 protein, called by TCRdb with MiXCR from the multiplex PCR reads. The table lists about 440,000 distinct CDR3 sequences, about 16% of them singletons. These data are also associated with another study on T cells in Graves' hyperthyroidism and ophthalmopathy.

Sequencing used peripheral blood mononuclear cells (PBMCs), obtained at new diagnosis, from a patient treated with antithyroid drugs. These receptors were collected from a woman aged 25 to 45 with Graves disease.

The rearrangement links TRBV5-6 to TRBJ1-1; the match to TRBD1 covers 9 bases. The V gene end was trimmed by 2 bases and the J gene end by 4 bases; junction bases not matched to a gene: 6. The CDR3 runs 15 residues. CDR1 is SGHDT and CDR2 is YYEEEE in the germline V gene. The CDR3 spells CASSLTGTGTTEAFF. DNA of the CDR3: TGTGCCAGCAGCTTAACAGGGACAGGGACCACTGAAGCTTTCTTT.

This clonotype showed up many times. The CDR3 protein is CASSLVQGPLGRNIQYF. The CDR3 coding sequence is TGTGCCAGCAGCCTGGTACAGGGACCCTTGGGGAGAAACATTCAGTACTTC. This rearrangement joins TRBV6-2 or TRBV6-3 to TRBJ2-4, with D possibly matching TRBD1 (6 bases). Trimming cost V 6 bases and J 6 bases, with 24 bases left between them. This CDR3 comprises 17 residues. Germline assignment: CDR1 MNHEY and CDR2 SVGEGT.

This clonotype was seen only a few times. This chain links TRBV12-3 or TRBV12-4 with TRBJ2-1; the D gene could be TRBD1 or TRBD2 (6 bases each). V lost 3 bases and J 14 bases, leaving 20 bases between the germline ends. CDR3 size: 14 residues. For the CDR3, the DNA is TGTGCCAGCAGTTTGCAAGGGGGACTCTCCTCGGAGTTCTTC. It specifies CASSLQGGLSSEFF.

This clonotype turned up a few times. The V and J genes are TRBV24-1 and TRBJ2-2, with 8 bases fitting TRBD1. Germline loops: CDR1 KGHDR, CDR2 SFDVKD. The V and J ends lost 7 bases and 1 base, in that order; junction bases with no gene match: 4. CDR3 length equals 15 residues. CDR3 loop: CATSKGTGNTGELFF. CDR3 coding DNA: TGTGCCACCAGCAAGGGGACAGGGAACACCGGGGAGCTGTTTTTT.

This clonotype was counted a few times. The rearrangement links TRBV15 to TRBJ2-7; 10 bases fit TRBD1. J gave up 4 bases and V 7 bases, and 7 bases lay outside the gene matches. Germline assignment: CDR1 LNHNV and CDR2 YYDKDF (reference sequence). The CDR3 length is 14 residues. CDR3 loop: CATTPGQGIYEQYF. CDR3 in DNA: TGTGCCACCACCCCGGGACAGGGGATTTACGAGCAGTACTTC.

This chain connects TRBV12-5 to TRBJ2-1; TRBD2 agrees at 10 bases. Germline CDR1 is LGHNT and CDR2 is FRNRAP. The CDR3 is 15 residues long. The trim removed 2 bases at V and 6 bases at J, leaving 4 bases unmatched. CDR3 amino acids: CASGLTSGISNEQFF. As DNA, the CDR3 is TGTGCTAGTGGTTTGACTAGCGGGATCTCCAATGAGCAGTTCTTC.

This rearrangement joins TRBV7-3 to TRBJ2-3, with 7 positions matching TRBD2. The germline gives CDR1 SGHTA, CDR2 FQGTGA. V lost 0 bases and J lost 0; bases outside the gene matches: 9. CDR3 length equals 18 residues. CDR3 amino acids: CASSLTPGTIYSTDTQYF. In nucleotides, the CDR3 is TGTGCCAGCAGCTTAACCCCAGGGACTATCTATAGCACAGATACGCAGTATTTT.

There are many counts of this clonotype. The chain combines TRBV28 with TRBJ2-7; D gene ambiguous. The germline V and J ends were trimmed by 5 bases and 1 base, with 6 bases remaining between them. This CDR3 is built from 12 residues. Germline V lookup: CDR1 MDHEN, CDR2 SYDVKM. In DNA form, the CDR3 reads TGTGCCAGCAGTCCTTGGTCCTACGAGCAGTACTTC. Translation gives CASSPWSYEQYF.

This clonotype was seen a few times. V is TRBV29-1 and J is TRBJ2-3; 7 nucleotides match TRBD1. Germline V gives CDR1 SQVTM, CDR2 ANQGSEA. V dropped 6 bases and J dropped 2; count of bases not matched to a gene: 5. The CDR3 length is 13 residues. The CDR3 coding sequence is TGCAGCGTATCCGGGACAGCCACAGATACGCAGTATTTT. This gives the protein CSVSGTATDTQYF.

This clonotype was found once. The V and J genes are TRBV5-8 and TRBJ1-4; 9 nucleotides match TRBD1. J gave up 7 bases and V 1 base, and 8 bases lay outside the gene matches. CDR3 length equals 16 residues. CDR1 and CDR2 from the germline V gene are SGHTS and YDEGEE. CDR3 region: CASSLFPGQGGEKLFF. The DNA of the CDR3 is TGTGCCAGCAGCTTGTTTCCGGGACAGGGCGGTGAAAAACTGTTTTTT.

This clonotype was detected only a few times. V and J are TRBV3-1 and TRBJ1-3, with D uncertain. CDR1 is LGHDT, CDR2 YNNKEL, per germline (reference sequence). The CDR3 is 14 residues long. Deletions cut 0 bases from V and 4 bases from J, with 7 bases between. The CDR3 protein is CASSQDVPGNTIYF. The CDR3 DNA sequence: TGTGCCAGCAGCCAAGACGTTCCAGGAAACACCATATATTTT.

The chain uses TRBV6-5 and TRBJ2-1, with 12 bases identical to TRBD2. In germline, CDR1 is MNHEY, CDR2 SVGAGI. The CDR3 totals 20 residues. After removal of 0 bases from V and 4 bases from J, the junction contained 13 bases not matched to a gene. The CDR3 nucleotides read TGTGCCAGCAGTTACTCCCGAGGGCTAGCGGGAGGGACACGATACAATGAGCAGTTCTTC. This sequence encodes CASSYSRGLAGGTRYNEQFF.

A few counts support this clonotype. This chain joins TRBV2 and TRBJ1-4; no reliable D call. Germline V gene data show CDR1 as SNHLY and CDR2 as FYNNEI. There are 17 residues in the CDR3. V lost 6 bases and J 4 bases, leaving 21 bases between the germline ends. CDR3 in amino acids: CASRGNHPPSYNEKLFF. The CDR3 DNA sequence: TGTGCCAGCAGGGGAAACCACCCCCCAAGTTATAATGAAAAACTGTTTTTT.